Listed here are 14 T cell receptor beta chains from one sample, sequenced in a study of CD8 T cells in Susac syndrome. RNA amounts of about 0.5 to 1 ug underwent reverse transcription with random hexamers. Each CDR3 protein is one row after TCRdb ran MiXCR on the immunoSEQ multiplex PCR reads. The sample holds some 120,000 distinct CDR3 sequences, about 93% seen once. Sequencing was done on a sample of CD4+ T cells from PBMCs. The receptors here all came from a human donor in good health.

The chain carries TRBV5-4 and TRBJ1-1; 9 bases are shared with TRBD1. Germline V gives CDR1 SGHNT, CDR2 YYREEE (reference sequence). The trim removed 0 bases at V and 8 bases at J, leaving 2 bases unmatched. The CDR3 runs 13 residues. CDR3: CASSLDRGREAFF. For the CDR3, the DNA is TGTGCCAGCAGCTTGGACAGGGGGCGGGAAGCTTTCTTT. The full variable domain, its missing parts supplied by reference TRBV5-4 and TRBJ1-1, is ETGVTQSPTHLIKTRGQQVTLRCSSQSGHNTVSWYQQALGQGPQFIFQYYREEENGRGNFPPRFSGLQFPNYSSELNVNALELDDSALYLCASSLDRGREAFFGQGTRLTVV.

The V gene is TRBV7-2, the J gene TRBJ2-1, with 8 bases lining up with TRBD2. This CDR3 contains 17 residues. The germline V gene has CDR1 SGHTA and CDR2 FQGNSA. V was pared by 1 base and J by 5 bases, with 10 bases of the junction left unmatched. In DNA form, the CDR3 reads TGTGCCAGCAGCTTAGTGGCGAATAGCGGGAAGGACAATGAGCAGTTCTTC. Its translation: CASSLVANSGKDNEQFF.

The chain's CDR3 is CSARDRRDSDNEQFF. As DNA, the CDR3 is TGCAGTGCTAGAGATAGGCGGGACAGTGACAATGAGCAGTTCTTC. The J gene is TRBJ2-1, the V gene TRBV20-1; D might be TRBD1 (7 bases). Trimming left V 0 bases short and J 5 bases short, with 14 bases between. CDR1 and CDR2 (germline): DFQATT, SNEGSKA (reference sequence). CDR3 length equals 15 residues.

The CDR3 sequence is CASSSRAGGSTGELFF. CDR3 in DNA: TGTGCCAGCAGTTCTCGTGCGGGAGGTAGCACCGGGGAGCTGTTTTTT. The chain employs TRBV27 and TRBJ2-2; TRBD2 matches at 8 bases. V gave up 4 bases and J gave up 4 bases; unmatched junction bases: 8. CDR3 length equals 16 residues. Germline assignment: CDR1 MNHEY and CDR2 SMNVEV (reference sequence).

This clonotype turned up a few times. The chain employs TRBV9 and TRBJ2-7; unclear D gene. Looked up from germline, CDR1 is SGDLS and CDR2 is YYNGEE. Trimming pared 5 bases from V and 2 bases from J, leaving 17 bases between. CDR3 size: 15 residues. The CDR3 bases are TGTGCCAGCAGTAAAACCAGCGAAAGGACCTACGAGCAGTACTTC. Amino acids: CASSKTSERTYEQYF. The complete variable domain, with remaining parts taken from reference TRBV9 and TRBJ2-7, reads DSGVTQTPKHLITATGQRVTLRCSPRSGDLSVYWYQQSLDQGLQFLIQYYNGEERAKGNILERFSAQQFPDLHSELNLSSLELGDSALYFCASSKTSERTYEQYFGPGTRLTVT.

This sequence joins TRBV5-1 and TRBJ1-1; TRBD1 might be the D (5 bases). CDR3 length: 16 residues. The ends were cut back, 0 bases at V and 1 base at J, with 13 bases in the middle. From germline, CDR1 is SGHRS and CDR2 YFSETQ. The CDR3 protein is CASSLGGHAANTEAFF. CDR3 sequence (DNA): TGCGCCAGCAGCTTGGGGGGCCACGCAGCGAACACTGAAGCTTTCTTT. Complete variable domain (other parts from reference TRBV5-1 and TRBJ1-1): KAGVTQTPRYLIKTRGQQVTLSCSPISGHRSVSWYQQTPGQGLQFLFEYFSETQRNKGNFPGRFSGRQFSNSRSEMNVSTLELGDSALYLCASSLGGHAANTEAFFGQGTRLTVV.

The chain employs TRBV14 and TRBJ1-2; 7 bases fit TRBD1. CDR3 length: 16 residues. J was trimmed by 8 bases and V by 0 bases; bases with no gene match: 12. Germline CDR1 and CDR2: SGHDN and FVKESK. As DNA, the CDR3 is TGTGCCAGCAGCCAAGATATAATAGGGGGCCTGGGGGGCTACACCTTC. Translated: CASSQDIIGGLGGYTF.

This chain uses TRBV11-3 with TRBJ2-5, with D tentatively TRBD1 or TRBD2 (5 bases each). In germline, CDR1 is SGHNT, CDR2 YENEEA. There are 14 residues in the CDR3. Trimming removed 1 base from V and 3 bases from J, with 9 bases in between. CDR3 region: CASSLAGTEETQYF. CDR3 coding DNA: TGTGCCAGCAGCTTAGCGGGGACCGAAGAGACCCAGTACTTC.

This chain's CDR3 is CASSPSRQTDTQYF. As DNA, the CDR3 is TGTGCCAGCAGCCCCTCGAGACAGACAGATACGCAGTATTTT. The chain carries TRBV7-2 and TRBJ2-3; D is possibly TRBD1 (5 bases). The CDR3 spans 14 residues. Germline V lookup: CDR1 SGHTA, CDR2 FQGNSA. Trimming pared 5 bases from V and 3 bases from J, leaving 12 bases between.

The rearrangement links TRBV29-1 to TRBJ1-2, with 7 nucleotides matching TRBD1. This CDR3 has 13 residues. V shed 2 bases and J 4 bases; nucleotides not matched to a gene: 4. Germline CDR1 is SQVTM and CDR2 is ANQGSEA. CDR3 nucleotides: TGCAGCGTTGAAAGGGGGCGCGCCTATGGCTACACCTTC. As protein: CSVERGRAYGYTF.

The chain joins TRBV7-9 to TRBJ2-7, with 13 positions matching TRBD2. Trimming removed 5 bases from V and 4 bases from J; junction bases left unmatched: 8. CDR1 SEHNR and CDR2 FQNEAQ come from the germline V gene (reference sequence). CDR3 length equals 16 residues. The CDR3 DNA reads as TGTGCCAGCAGCCCTTCCGGGACTAGCGGGGCTTACGAGCAGTACTTC. Translation: CASSPSGTSGAYEQYF.

V gene TRBV2 combines with J gene TRBJ1-3; no clear D. Trimming shortened V by 8 bases and J by 3 bases, and 8 bases separated the two germline ends. The CDR3 has 12 residues. Germline V CDR1 and CDR2: SNHLY, FYNNEI. In nucleotides, the CDR3 is TGTGCCAGCCGGATAGTTGGAAACACCATATATTTT. Translation: CASRIVGNTIYF.

This clonotype has only one observation. In DNA, the CDR3 is TGCGCCAGCAGCCAACCCGAGGATAGCTCCTACGAGCAGTACTTC. Translation gives CASSQPEDSSYEQYF. The chain couples TRBV5-1 to TRBJ2-7; D gene ambiguous. CDR1 and CDR2 (germline): SGHRS, YFSETQ. Trimming left V 4 bases short and J 0 bases short, with 14 bases between. There are 15 residues in the CDR3.

The chain employs TRBV29-1 and TRBJ2-3, with a weak D call TRBD1 (6 bases). Between the trimmed V and J ends, which lost 3 bases and 3 bases, there was a span of 13 bases. The germline gives CDR1 SQVTM, CDR2 ANQGSEA. The CDR3 loop spans 14 amino acids. The CDR3 DNA is TGCAGCGTTGATCAGGGGAGAGGGACAGATACGCAGTATTTT. Protein product: CSVDQGRGTDTQYF.